Listed here are 13 T cell receptor beta chains from one sample, sequenced in a study of shared clonotypes between healthy human individuals. CD8 cells regarded as naive lacked CD45RO, were positively chosen for CCR7, and omitted terminally differentiated effector memory CD45RA+ cells. Clones were sequenced by immunoSEQ multiplex PCR, and TCRdb holds only the in-frame ones, with some missing. The sample lists around 2,000,000 clones, 93% seen once, with approximately 1.7% in the top ten. Sequenced sample: naive CD8+ T cells from PBMCs. The source of these receptors is a young man in good health. Some clones in this sample may be carry-over from other donors' samples.

With regard to this clone: Other DNA sequences in the sample encode the same CDR3. The chain uses TRBV9 and TRBJ2-3; D is undetermined. Trimming shortened V by 4 bases and J by 0 bases, and 12 bases separated the two germline ends. The CDR3 is 15 residues long. Germline CDR1 is SGDLS and CDR2 is YYNGEE. Written as DNA, the CDR3 is TGTGCCAGCAGCACCAGGACGGGTAGCACAGATACGCAGTATTTT. It yields the protein CASSTRTGSTDTQYF. Variable domain in full (rest from reference TRBV9 and TRBJ2-3): DSGVTQTPKHLITATGQRVTLRCSPRSGDLSVYWYQQSLDQGLQFLIQYYNGEERAKGNILERFSAQQFPDLHSELNLSSLELGDSALYFCASSTRTGSTDTQYFGPGTRLTVL.

The CDR3 DNA reads TGTGCCAGCACCGCCCTGGTTAGGGGGTCAGATACGCAGTATTTT. Protein sequence: CASTALVRGSDTQYF. The chain employs TRBV2 and TRBJ2-3; D may be TRBD1 (6 bases). V was trimmed by 7 bases and J by 4 bases, leaving 18 bases between them. The germline gives CDR1 SNHLY, CDR2 FYNNEI. The CDR3 runs 15 residues. Together with reference TRBV2 and TRBJ2-3, the CDR3 gives the full variable domain: EPEVTQTPSHQVTQMGQEVILRCVPISNHLYFYWYRQILGQKVEFLVSFYNNEISEKSEIFDDQFSVERPDGSNFTLKIRSTKLEDSAMYFCASTALVRGSDTQYFGPGTRLTVL.

The CDR3 DNA reads TGTGCCAGCAGCTTTTTAGTCACTGAAGCTTTCTTT. It is translated as CASSFLVTEAFF. The chain has TRBV7-2 and TRBJ1-1; no definite D call. The V end lost 3 bases, the J end lost 4 bases, and 6 bases lay between the germline ends. This CDR3 is 12 amino acids long. The germline V gene encodes CDR1 SGHTA and CDR2 FQGNSA.

The chain is built from TRBV14 and TRBJ2-2; TRBD1 might be the D (5 bases). V gave up 0 bases and J gave up 1 base, with 12 bases separating them. The CDR3 is made up of 17 amino acids. Germline V gene sequence: CDR1 SGHDN, CDR2 FVKESK. The CDR3 DNA reads as TGTGCCAGCAGCCAAGATAAAGGACACTTGAACACCGGGGAGCTGTTTTTT. Translated: CASSQDKGHLNTGELFF.

The chain links TRBV9 to TRBJ1-2; 7 bases map to TRBD1. The germline V gene has CDR1 SGDLS and CDR2 YYNGEE. V lost 4 bases and J lost 6; bases outside the gene matches: 12. The CDR3 has 15 amino acids. CDR3 sequence: CASSSGGGQPHGYTF. In DNA form, the CDR3 reads TGTGCCAGCAGCTCCGGGGGGGGACAGCCCCATGGCTACACCTTC.

Of note for this clone: Distinct nucleotide sequences in the sample also encode this CDR3. J is TRBJ2-7 and V is TRBV11-3; D call uncertain. The V gene's germline CDR1 is SGHNT and CDR2 YENEEA. The CDR3 sequence is 13 residues long. Trimming cost V 3 bases and J 1 base, with 7 bases left between them. The chain's CDR3 is CASSFSGSYEQYF. As DNA, the CDR3 is TGTGCCAGCAGCTTTTCTGGGTCCTACGAGCAGTACTTC. Based on the CDR3 plus reference TRBV11-3 and TRBJ2-7, the full variable domain is EAGVVQSPRYKIIEKKQPVAFWCNPISGHNTLYWYLQNLGQGPELLIRYENEEAVDDSQLPKDRFSAERLKGVDSTLKIQPAELGDSAVYLCASSFSGSYEQYFGPGTRLTVT.

The rearrangement joins TRBV5-4 to TRBJ1-1; tentatively, D is TRBD1 (6 bases). Germline V gene data show CDR1 as SGHNT and CDR2 as YYREEE (reference sequence). This CDR3 contains 13 residues. V was cut by 9 bases and J by 5 bases, with 17 bases left in between. CDR3 loop: CATVGGVGTEAFF. DNA of the CDR3: TGTGCCACCGTAGGGGGGGTAGGAACTGAAGCTTTCTTT.

The chain combines TRBV30 with TRBJ1-3; D gene uncertain. CDR1 and CDR2 from the germline V gene are GTSNPN and SVGIG (reference sequence). V dropped 4 bases and J dropped 0 bases, with 10 bases sitting between them. This CDR3 is 14 amino acids long. CDR3 in DNA: TGTGCCTGGATGGAGGGCTTCTCTGGAAACACCATATATTTT. Protein product: CAWMEGFSGNTIYF.

V and J are TRBV10-3 and TRBJ2-6; D call uncertain. The CDR3 totals 15 residues. Germline-derived CDR1 and CDR2 are ENHRY and SYGVKD. Trimming left V 5 bases short and J 3 bases short, with 11 bases between. The CDR3 loop is CAISFSTGGANVLTF. Here the CDR3 DNA reads TGTGCCATCAGTTTTAGCACCGGTGGGGCCAACGTCCTGACTTTC.

As regards this clone: The same CDR3 arises from other DNA sequences in this sample as well. This chain joins TRBV7-9 and TRBJ2-7; D is perhaps TRBD2 (6 bases). The germline V gene has CDR1 SEHNR and CDR2 FQNEAQ (reference sequence). CDR3 length equals 14 residues. Trimming cost V 5 bases and J 2 bases, with 13 bases left between them. This CDR3 reads CASSPPGLAYEQYF. The DNA of the CDR3 is TGTGCCAGCAGCCCGCCGGGACTGGCCTACGAGCAGTACTTC.

The chain combines TRBV9 with TRBJ2-2; 9 bases agree with TRBD1. CDR1 and CDR2 from the germline V gene are SGDLS and YYNGEE. The CDR3 sequence is 17 residues long. J gave up 1 base and V 3 bases, and 7 bases lay outside the gene matches. In DNA form, the CDR3 reads TGTGCCAGCAGCGCACCCAGACAGGGGGTGAACACCGGGGAGCTGTTTTTT. Translating gives CASSAPRQGVNTGELFF.

J is TRBJ2-7 and V is TRBV5-4, with D hard to call. Germline V gene data show CDR1 as SGHNT and CDR2 as YYREEE (reference sequence). This CDR3 region has 15 residues. V was cut by 1 base and J by 2 bases, with 13 bases left in between. In DNA form, the CDR3 reads TGTGCCAGCAGCTTGACTCCAGGCCCTACCTACGAGCAGTACTTC. As protein: CASSLTPGPTYEQYF. Variable domain in full (rest from reference TRBV5-4 and TRBJ2-7): ETGVTQSPTHLIKTRGQQVTLRCSSQSGHNTVSWYQQALGQGPQFIFQYYREEENGRGNFPPRFSGLQFPNYSSELNVNALELDDSALYLCASSLTPGPTYEQYFGPGTRLTVT.

With respect to this clone: Other DNA sequences from this sample encode an identical CDR3 as well. The chain couples TRBV27 to TRBJ2-7; TRBD1 agrees at 11 bases. This CDR3 is built from 15 residues. Germline lookup yields CDR1 MNHEY and CDR2 SMNVEV (reference sequence). J was trimmed by 1 base and V by 3 bases; bases with no gene match: 2. This chain's CDR3 is CASSLGTGGSYEQYF. The CDR3 coding sequence is TGTGCCAGCAGTTTGGGGACAGGGGGATCCTACGAGCAGTACTTC.